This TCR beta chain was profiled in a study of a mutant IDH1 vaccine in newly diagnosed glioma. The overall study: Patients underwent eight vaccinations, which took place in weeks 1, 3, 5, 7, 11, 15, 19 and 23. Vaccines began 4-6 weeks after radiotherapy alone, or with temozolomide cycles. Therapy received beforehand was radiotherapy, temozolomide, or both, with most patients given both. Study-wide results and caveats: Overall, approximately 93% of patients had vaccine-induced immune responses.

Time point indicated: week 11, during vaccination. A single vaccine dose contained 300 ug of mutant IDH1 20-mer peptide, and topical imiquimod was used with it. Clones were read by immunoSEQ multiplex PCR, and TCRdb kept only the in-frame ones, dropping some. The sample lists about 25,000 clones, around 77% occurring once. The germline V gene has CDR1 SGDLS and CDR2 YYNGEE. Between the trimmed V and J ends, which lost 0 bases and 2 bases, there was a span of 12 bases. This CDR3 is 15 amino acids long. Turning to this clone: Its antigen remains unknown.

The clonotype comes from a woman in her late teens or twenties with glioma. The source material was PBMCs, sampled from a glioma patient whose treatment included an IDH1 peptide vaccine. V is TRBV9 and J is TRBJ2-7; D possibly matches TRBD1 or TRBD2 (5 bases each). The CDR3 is CASSVALGVTYEQYF. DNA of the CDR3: TGTGCCAGCAGCGTAGCTCTGGGGGTAACCTACGAGCAGTACTTC. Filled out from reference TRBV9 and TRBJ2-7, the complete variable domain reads DSGVTQTPKHLITATGQRVTLRCSPRSGDLSVYWYQQSLDQGLQFLIQYYNGEERAKGNILERFSAQQFPDLHSELNLSSLELGDSALYFCASSVALGVTYEQYFGPGTRLTVT.